This TCR beta chain appears in the sequencing data of a study of shared clonotypes between healthy human individuals. Study in general: The cohort had two women and three men, ages 18 to 49. Each donor had three CD4 naive, three CD4 memory, two CD8 naive and one CD8 memory plate.

Sequencing was performed with immunoSEQ multiplex PCR; in TCRdb, only in-frame clones are kept and a portion is missing. Among millions of clones, roughly nine tenths were seen once, and the ten largest hold around 0.15%. The germline CDR1 and CDR2 sequences are SGDLS and YYNGEE. V was trimmed by 4 bases and J by 0 bases, leaving 13 bases between them. The CDR3 covers 15 residues. Every one of the donors was a Caucasian adult that lived in Nashville, Tennessee. The chain has TRBV9 and TRBJ1-2, with D unclear. The source is a man younger than 35 in good health. The sample consisted of naive CD4+ T cells sorted from blood. Subset given: CD45RA+ positively selected. The CDR3 sequence: CASSRGDPSNYGYTF. The CDR3 nucleotides are TGTGCCAGCAGCCGCGGGGATCCTTCTAACTATGGCTACACCTTC.